The sequence of this T cell receptor (beta chain) was determined in a study of blood T cell repertoires in COVID-19. The V and J ends lost 1 base and 2 bases respectively, with 11 bases between them. Germline-derived CDR1 and CDR2 are SGHAT and FQNNGV. The CDR3 covers 15 residues. Clones were sequenced by immunoSEQ multiplex PCR, and TCRdb holds only the in-frame ones, with some missing. The sample lists 400,000 or so clones, 90% seen once, with 0.55% to 0.75% in the top ten. The source material was PBMCs or T cells enriched from blood (not recorded which). This TCR was sampled from a man younger than 35 who had recovered from COVID-19. The rearrangement uses TRBV11-2 and TRBJ1-2, with D maybe TRBD1 (6 bases). CDR3 protein: CASSLGETGNYGYTF. CDR3 sequence (DNA): TGTGCCAGCAGCTTAGGTGAGACAGGCAACTATGGCTACACCTTC.